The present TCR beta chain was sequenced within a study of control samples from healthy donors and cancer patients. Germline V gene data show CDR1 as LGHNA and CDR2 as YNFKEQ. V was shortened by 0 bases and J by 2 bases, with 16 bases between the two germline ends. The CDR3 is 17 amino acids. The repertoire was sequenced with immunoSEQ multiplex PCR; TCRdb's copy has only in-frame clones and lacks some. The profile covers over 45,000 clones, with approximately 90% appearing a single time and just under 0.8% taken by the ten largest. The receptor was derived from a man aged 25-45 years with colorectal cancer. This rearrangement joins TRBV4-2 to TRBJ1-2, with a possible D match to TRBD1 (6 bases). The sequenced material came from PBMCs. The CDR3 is CASSQDSRTELNYGYTF. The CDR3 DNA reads TGTGCCAGCAGCCAAGATTCCAGGACAGAACTGAACTATGGCTACACCTTC.